The source of this TCR beta chain is a study of T cell changes during pregnancy in multiple sclerosis. The repertoire was sequenced with immunoSEQ multiplex PCR; TCRdb's copy has only in-frame clones and lacks some. The sample shows around 48,000 clones, around 92% of them seen only once. This TCR was sampled from a female donor in good health, enrolled as a control in a pregnancy study. The starting material was CD4+ T cells from peripheral blood mononuclear cells, obtained in the second trimester of pregnancy.

The CDR3 region is CASSQPRAGAGGNTIYF. CDR3 nucleotide sequence: TGCGCCAGCAGCCAACCTCGGGCGGGGGCTGGTGGAAACACCATATATTTT. The V and J genes are TRBV4-1 and TRBJ1-3, with a possible D match to TRBD1 (6 bases). The CDR3 runs to 17 residues. V lost 2 bases, J lost 3 bases, and 17 bases lay in between. Germline CDR1 MGHRA, CDR2 YSYEKL.